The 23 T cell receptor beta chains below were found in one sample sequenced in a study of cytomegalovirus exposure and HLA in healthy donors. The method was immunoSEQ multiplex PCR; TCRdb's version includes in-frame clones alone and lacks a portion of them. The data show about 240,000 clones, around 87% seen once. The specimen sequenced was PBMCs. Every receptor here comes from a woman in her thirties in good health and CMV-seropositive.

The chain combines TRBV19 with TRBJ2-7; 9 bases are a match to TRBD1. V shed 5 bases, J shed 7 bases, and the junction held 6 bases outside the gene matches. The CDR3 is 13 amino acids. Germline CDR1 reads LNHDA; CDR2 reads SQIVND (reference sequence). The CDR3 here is CASSSDRGGEQYF. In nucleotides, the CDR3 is TGTGCCAGTAGTTCGGACAGGGGTGGTGAGCAGTACTTC.

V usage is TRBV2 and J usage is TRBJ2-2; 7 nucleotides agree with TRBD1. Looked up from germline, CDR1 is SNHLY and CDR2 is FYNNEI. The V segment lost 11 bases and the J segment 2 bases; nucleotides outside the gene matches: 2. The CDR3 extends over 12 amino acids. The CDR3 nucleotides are TGTGCCGGGGACAGAAACACCGGGGAGCTGTTTTTT. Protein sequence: CAGDRNTGELFF. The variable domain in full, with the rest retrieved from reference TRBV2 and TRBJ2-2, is EPEVTQTPSHQVTQMGQEVILRCVPISNHLYFYWYRQILGQKVEFLVSFYNNEISEKSEIFDDQFSVERPDGSNFTLKIRSTKLEDSAMYFCAGDRNTGELFFGEGSRLTVL.

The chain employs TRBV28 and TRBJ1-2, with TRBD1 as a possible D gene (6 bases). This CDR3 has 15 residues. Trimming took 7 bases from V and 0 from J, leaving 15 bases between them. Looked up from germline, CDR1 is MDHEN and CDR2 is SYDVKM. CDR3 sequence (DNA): TGTGCCAGCACCGCTAGGGACAAAGCTAACTATGGCTACACCTTC. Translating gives CASTARDKANYGYTF.

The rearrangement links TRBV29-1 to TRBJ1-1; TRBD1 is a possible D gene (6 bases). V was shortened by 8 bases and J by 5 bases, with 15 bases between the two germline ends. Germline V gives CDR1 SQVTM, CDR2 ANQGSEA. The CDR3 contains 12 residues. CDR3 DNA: TGCAGCACCAGGGACATGGAAACTGAAGCTTTCTTT. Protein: CSTRDMETEAFF. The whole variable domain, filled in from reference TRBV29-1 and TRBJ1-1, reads SAVISQKPSRDICQRGTSLTIQCQVDSQVTMMFWYRQQPGQSLTLIATANQGSEATYESGFVIDKFPISRPNLTFSTLTVSNMSPEDSSIYLCSTRDMETEAFFGQGTRLTVV.

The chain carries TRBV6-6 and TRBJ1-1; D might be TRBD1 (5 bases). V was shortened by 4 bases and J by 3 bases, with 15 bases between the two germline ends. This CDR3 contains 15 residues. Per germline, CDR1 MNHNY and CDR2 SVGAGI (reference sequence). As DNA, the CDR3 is TGTGCCAGCAGTTGGGATTTAGGGGATCACACTGAAGCTTTCTTT. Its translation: CASSWDLGDHTEAFF.

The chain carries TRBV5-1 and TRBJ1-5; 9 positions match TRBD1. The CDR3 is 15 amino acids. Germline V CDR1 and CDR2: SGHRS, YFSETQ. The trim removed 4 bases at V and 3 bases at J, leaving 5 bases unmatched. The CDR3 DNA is TGCGCCAGCAGCATAGGGGACAGGGACAATCAGCCCCAGCATTTT. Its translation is CASSIGDRDNQPQHF.

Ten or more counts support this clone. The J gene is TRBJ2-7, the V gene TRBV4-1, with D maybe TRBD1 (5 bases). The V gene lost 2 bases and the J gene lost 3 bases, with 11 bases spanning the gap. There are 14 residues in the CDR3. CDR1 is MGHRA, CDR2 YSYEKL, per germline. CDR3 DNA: TGCGCCAGCAGCCAACGGCAGGGCGGCTACGAGCAGTACTTC. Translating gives CASSQRQGGYEQYF.

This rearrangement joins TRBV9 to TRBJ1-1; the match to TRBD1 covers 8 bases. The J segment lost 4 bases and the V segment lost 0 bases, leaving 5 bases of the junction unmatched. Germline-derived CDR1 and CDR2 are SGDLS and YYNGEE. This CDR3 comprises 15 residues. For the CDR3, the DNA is TGTGCCAGCAGCGTAGCTCCAACAGGGGGCACTGAAGCTTTCTTT. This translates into CASSVAPTGGTEAFF. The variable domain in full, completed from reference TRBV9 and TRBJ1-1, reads DSGVTQTPKHLITATGQRVTLRCSPRSGDLSVYWYQQSLDQGLQFLIQYYNGEERAKGNILERFSAQQFPDLHSELNLSSLELGDSALYFCASSVAPTGGTEAFFGQGTRLTVV.

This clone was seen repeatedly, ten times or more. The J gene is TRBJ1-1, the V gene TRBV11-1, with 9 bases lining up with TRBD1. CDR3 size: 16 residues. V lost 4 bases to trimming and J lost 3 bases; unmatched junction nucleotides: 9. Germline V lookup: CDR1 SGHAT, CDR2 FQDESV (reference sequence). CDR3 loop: CASSSWTGARDTEAFF. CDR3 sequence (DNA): TGTGCCAGCAGCTCTTGGACAGGGGCGAGGGACACTGAAGCTTTCTTT.

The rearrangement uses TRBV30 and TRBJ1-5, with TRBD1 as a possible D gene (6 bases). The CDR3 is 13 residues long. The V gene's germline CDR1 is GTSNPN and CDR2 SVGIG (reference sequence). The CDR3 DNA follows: TGTGCATCAACGGGGGGCAGCAATCAGCCCCAGCATTTT. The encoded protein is CASTGGSNQPQHF.

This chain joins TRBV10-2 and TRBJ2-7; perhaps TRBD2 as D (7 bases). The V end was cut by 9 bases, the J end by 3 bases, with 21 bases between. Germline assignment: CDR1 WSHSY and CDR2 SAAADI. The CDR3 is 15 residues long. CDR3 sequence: CASHTRSGGIYEQYF. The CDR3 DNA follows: TGCGCCAGTCACACGCGGTCGGGGGGCATCTACGAGCAGTACTTC.

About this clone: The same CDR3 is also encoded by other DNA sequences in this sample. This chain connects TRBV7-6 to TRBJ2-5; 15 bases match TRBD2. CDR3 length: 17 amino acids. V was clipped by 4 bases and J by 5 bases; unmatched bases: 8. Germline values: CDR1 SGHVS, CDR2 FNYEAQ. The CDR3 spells CASSSGLAGGAWETQYF. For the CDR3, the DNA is TGTGCCAGCAGCTCAGGACTAGCGGGAGGGGCGTGGGAGACCCAGTACTTC.

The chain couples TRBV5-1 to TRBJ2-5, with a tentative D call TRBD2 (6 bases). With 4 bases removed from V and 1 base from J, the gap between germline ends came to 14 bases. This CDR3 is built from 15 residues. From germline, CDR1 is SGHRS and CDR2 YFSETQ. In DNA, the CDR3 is TGCGCCAGCAGCGGGGGGATTTTGGGCCAAGAGACCCAGTACTTC. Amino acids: CASSGGILGQETQYF.

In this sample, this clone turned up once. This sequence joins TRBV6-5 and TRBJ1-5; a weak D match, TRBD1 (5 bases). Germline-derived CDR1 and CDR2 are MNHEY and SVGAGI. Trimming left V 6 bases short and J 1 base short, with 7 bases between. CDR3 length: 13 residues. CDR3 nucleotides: TGTGCCAGCAGCCGACAGAGCAATCAGCCCCAGCATTTT. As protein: CASSRQSNQPQHF.

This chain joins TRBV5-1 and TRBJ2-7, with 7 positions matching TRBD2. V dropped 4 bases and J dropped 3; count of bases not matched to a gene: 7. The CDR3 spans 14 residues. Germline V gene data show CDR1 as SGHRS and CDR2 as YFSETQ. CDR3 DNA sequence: TGCGCCAGCAGCCCGGGGACTAAGTACTACGAGCAGTACTTC. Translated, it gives CASSPGTKYYEQYF.

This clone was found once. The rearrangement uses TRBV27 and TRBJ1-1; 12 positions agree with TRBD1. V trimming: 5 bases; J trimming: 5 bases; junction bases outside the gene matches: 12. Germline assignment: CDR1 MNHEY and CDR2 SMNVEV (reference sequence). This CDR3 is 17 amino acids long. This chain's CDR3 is CASSHSGTGGVRTEAFF. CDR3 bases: TGTGCCAGCAGTCACTCCGGGACAGGGGGCGTACGAACTGAAGCTTTCTTT.

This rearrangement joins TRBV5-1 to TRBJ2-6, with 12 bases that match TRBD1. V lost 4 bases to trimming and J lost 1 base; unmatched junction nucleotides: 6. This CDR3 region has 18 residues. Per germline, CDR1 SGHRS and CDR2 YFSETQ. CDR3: CASSSGTGGSSGANVLTF. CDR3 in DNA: TGCGCCAGCAGCAGTGGGACAGGGGGCTCGTCTGGGGCCAACGTCCTGACTTTC.

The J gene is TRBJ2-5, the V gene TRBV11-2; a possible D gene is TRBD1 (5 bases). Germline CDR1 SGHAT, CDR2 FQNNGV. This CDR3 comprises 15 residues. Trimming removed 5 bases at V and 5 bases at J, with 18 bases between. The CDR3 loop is CASSPLGQSWETQYF. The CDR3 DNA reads TGTGCCAGCAGCCCCCTGGGGCAAAGTTGGGAGACCCAGTACTTC. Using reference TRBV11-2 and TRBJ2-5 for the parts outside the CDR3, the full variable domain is EAGVAQSPRYKIIEKRQSVAFWCNPISGHATLYWYQQILGQGPKLLIQFQNNGVVDDSQLPKDRFSAERLKGVDSTLKIQPAKLEDSAVYLCASSPLGQSWETQYFGPGTRLLVL.

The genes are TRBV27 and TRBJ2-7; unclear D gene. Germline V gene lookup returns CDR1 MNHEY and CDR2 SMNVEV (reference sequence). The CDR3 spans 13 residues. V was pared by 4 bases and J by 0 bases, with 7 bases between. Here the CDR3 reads CASSSPSSYEQYF. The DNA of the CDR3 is TGTGCCAGCAGTTCTCCGTCCTCCTACGAGCAGTACTTC.

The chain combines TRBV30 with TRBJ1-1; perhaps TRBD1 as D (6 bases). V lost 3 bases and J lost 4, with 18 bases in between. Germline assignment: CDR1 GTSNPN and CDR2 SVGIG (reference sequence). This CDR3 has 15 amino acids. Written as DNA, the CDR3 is TGTGCCTGGAGGACAGGTAGGGAGAGGGGCACTGAAGCTTTCTTT. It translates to CAWRTGRERGTEAFF.

The CDR3 loop reads CASSPLGQSNEKLFF. CDR3 DNA sequence: TGTGCCAGCAGCCCTTTGGGACAGTCAAATGAAAAACTGTTTTTT. The V call is TRBV14, the J call TRBJ1-4; 7 nucleotides agree with TRBD1. The CDR3 has 15 amino acids. The V gene end was trimmed by 4 bases and the J gene end by 5 bases; junction bases not matched to a gene: 7. Germline CDR1 reads SGHDN; CDR2 reads FVKESK.

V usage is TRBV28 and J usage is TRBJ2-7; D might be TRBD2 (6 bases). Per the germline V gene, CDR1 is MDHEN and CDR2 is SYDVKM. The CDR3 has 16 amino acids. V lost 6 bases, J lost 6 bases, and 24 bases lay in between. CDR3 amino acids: CASSLALGGGVVEQYF. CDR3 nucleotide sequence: TGTGCCAGCAGCCTAGCCCTCGGAGGAGGGGTAGTCGAGCAGTACTTC.

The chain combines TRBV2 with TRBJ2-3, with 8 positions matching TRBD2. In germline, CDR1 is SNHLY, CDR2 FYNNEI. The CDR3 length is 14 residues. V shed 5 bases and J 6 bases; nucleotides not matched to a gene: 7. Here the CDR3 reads CASSRTSRDDTQYF. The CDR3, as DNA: TGTGCCAGCAGTCGGACTAGCAGGGATGATACGCAGTATTTT.